Each of the 25 T cell receptor beta chains below was sequenced from the same sample in a study of T cells after yellow fever vaccination. One entry per CDR3 protein results from TCRdb running MiXCR on the 5' RACE reads. Here the sample spans roughly 350,000 distinct CDR3 sequences, over 3.5% being singletons. The sequences come from PBMCs, collected 5 days after the yellow fever booster vaccination. The receptors here all came from a man aged 18 to 29 who received the YFV17D yellow fever vaccine.

Regarding this clonotype: This may be a read error, as it is one base from a much larger clone. V and J are TRBV7-9 and TRBJ1-2; no firm D call. The CDR3 is 14 amino acids. In germline, CDR1 is SEHNR, CDR2 FQNEAQ (reference sequence). V lost 5 bases, J lost 4 bases, and 14 bases lay in between. The CDR3 nucleotides are TGTGCCAGCAGCCCCAACCCCGGCTTCTATGGCTACACCTTC. Amino acids: CASSPNPGFYGYTF.

This sequence joins TRBV2 and TRBJ1-4, with unresolved D. Germline CDR1 SNHLY, CDR2 FYNNEI. This CDR3 region has 13 residues. V was clipped by 6 bases and J by 3 bases, with 8 bases between them. As DNA, the CDR3 is TGTGCCAGCAGCAGCTATCCTAATGAAAAACTGTTTTTT. Its protein product is CASSSYPNEKLFF.

This clonotype was seen many times. This chain connects TRBV20-1 to TRBJ2-2; D possibly corresponds to TRBD2 (6 bases). Germline V CDR1 and CDR2: DFQATT, SNEGSKA (reference sequence). The CDR3 is made up of 14 amino acids. V dropped 8 bases and J dropped 2 bases, with 15 bases sitting between them. CDR3: CSYVGGSNTGELFF. The CDR3 nucleotides read TGCAGTTATGTGGGGGGATCAAACACCGGGGAGCTGTTTTTT.

A few counts support this clonotype. The rearrangement uses TRBV19 and TRBJ2-5; TRBD1 or TRBD2 may be the D gene (5 bases each). The CDR3 is 14 amino acids. Germline CDR1 and CDR2: LNHDA and SQIVND (reference sequence). V was shortened by 5 bases and J by 5 bases, with 15 bases between the two germline ends. CDR3 region: CASSLPGTSETQYF. Here the CDR3 DNA reads TGTGCCAGTAGTCTTCCTGGGACGTCGGAGACCCAGTACTTC.

The chain combines TRBV4-2 with TRBJ2-4; TRBD2 aligns across 12 bases. The CDR3 is 19 residues long. V shed 0 bases, J shed 0 bases, and the junction held 6 bases outside the gene matches. Germline loops: CDR1 LGHNA, CDR2 YNFKEQ. This CDR3 reads CASSQEGLAGGVAKNIQYF. As DNA, the CDR3 is TGTGCCAGCAGCCAAGAAGGTCTAGCGGGGGGGGTAGCCAAAAACATTCAGTACTTC.

The chain has TRBV11-2 and TRBJ2-5, with TRBD2 matching 7 bases. Germline values: CDR1 SGHAT, CDR2 FQNNGV. This CDR3 spans 12 amino acids. Trimming at V came to 7 bases and at J to 7 bases, leaving 6 bases not matched to a gene. CDR3 protein: CASTNREGTQYF. The CDR3 nucleotides read TGTGCCAGCACCAATAGGGAGGGGACCCAGTACTTC.

The V and J genes are TRBV18 and TRBJ1-5; TRBD1 matches at 7 bases. Germline V gene lookup returns CDR1 KGHSH and CDR2 LQKENI. Germline trimming cut 0 bases from V and 7 bases from J; bases unmatched to any gene: 6. The CDR3 contains 15 residues. CDR3 coding DNA: TGTGCCAGCTCACCACCGGGGCAGGGGGGACAGCCCCAGCATTTT. Its protein product is CASSPPGQGGQPQHF.

The chain couples TRBV6-4 to TRBJ1-2; D gene unclear. The CDR3 has 16 amino acids. From germline, CDR1 is MRHNA and CDR2 SNTAGT. Trimming removed 0 bases at V and 2 bases at J, with 13 bases between. CDR3 sequence: CASSDSRPQLNYGYTF. The CDR3 bases are TGTGCCAGCAGTGACTCTCGGCCGCAATTGAACTATGGCTACACCTTC.

This clonotype has a handful of counts. J is TRBJ1-1 and V is TRBV15, with D unclear. The V gene lost 1 base and the J gene lost 6 bases, with 9 bases spanning the gap. The CDR3 sequence is 13 residues long. CDR1 is LNHNV and CDR2 is YYDKDF in the germline V gene (reference sequence). CDR3: CATSRARVAEAFF. CDR3 bases: TGTGCCACCAGCAGAGCCCGGGTCGCTGAAGCTTTCTTT.

This clonotype appeared a few times. This chain connects TRBV11-2 to TRBJ1-2; D might be TRBD1 (5 bases). Germline CDR1 is SGHAT and CDR2 is FQNNGV. The CDR3 is 17 residues long. V gave up 7 bases and J gave up 1 base, with 22 bases separating them. This CDR3 is CASTPGTGRTYNYGYTF. CDR3 coding DNA: TGTGCCAGCACCCCGGGAACAGGCCGGACTTATAACTATGGCTACACCTTC. The variable domain in full, with the rest retrieved from reference TRBV11-2 and TRBJ1-2, is EAGVAQSPRYKIIEKRQSVAFWCNPISGHATLYWYQQILGQGPKLLIQFQNNGVVDDSQLPKDRFSAERLKGVDSTLKIQPAKLEDSAVYLCASTPGTGRTYNYGYTFGSGTRLTVV.

A few counts support this clonotype. This rearrangement joins TRBV6-2 or TRBV6-3 to TRBJ1-1, with unresolved D. CDR3 length: 14 amino acids. The germline V and J ends were trimmed by 2 bases and 0 bases, with 7 bases remaining between them. Germline CDR1 reads MNHEY; CDR2 reads SVGEGT. CDR3 sequence (DNA): TGTGCCAGCAGTTACAGAGAGGTGAACACTGAAGCTTTCTTT. As protein: CASSYREVNTEAFF.

This clonotype was observed at least ten times. The J gene is TRBJ1-1, the V gene TRBV15; a possible D gene is TRBD1 (6 bases). Germline values: CDR1 LNHNV, CDR2 YYDKDF (reference sequence). The CDR3 is 14 residues long. V lost 5 bases and J 6 bases, leaving 16 bases between the germline ends. CDR3 protein: CATSWDIRIAEAFF. CDR3 DNA sequence: TGTGCCACCAGCTGGGACATCCGTATCGCTGAAGCTTTCTTT.

This clonotype was found a few times. This sequence joins TRBV5-1 and TRBJ2-5, with 10 positions matching TRBD2. This CDR3 has 16 amino acids. Germline CDR1 SGHRS, CDR2 YFSETQ. V gave up 0 bases and J gave up 2 bases; unmatched junction bases: 4. CDR3 in amino acids: CASSLALAGVQETQYF. In nucleotides, the CDR3 is TGCGCCAGCAGCTTGGCCCTAGCGGGGGTTCAAGAGACCCAGTACTTC.

In its sample, this clonotype was seen many times. In DNA, the CDR3 is TGTGCCAGCAGTTTAGGACATAACTATGGCTACACCTTC. It codes for CASSLGHNYGYTF. The rearrangement joins TRBV27 to TRBJ1-2; tentatively, D is TRBD1 (5 bases). This CDR3 region has 13 residues. The ends were cut back, 2 bases at V and 1 base at J, with 5 bases in the middle. Germline CDR1 and CDR2: MNHEY and SMNVEV (reference sequence).

This clonotype showed up many times. The chain couples TRBV6-1 to TRBJ2-3; TRBD2 matches at 8 bases. CDR3 length equals 14 residues. The ends lost 1 base at V and 3 bases at J; junction bases unmatched: 0. Germline-derived CDR1 and CDR2 are MNHNS and SASEGT. CDR3 residues: CASSEGLATDTQYF. The CDR3 bases are TGTGCCAGCAGTGAAGGACTAGCGACAGATACGCAGTATTTT.

J is TRBJ1-3 and V is TRBV19; no clear D gene. Trimming took off 10 bases at V and 0 bases at J, with 16 bases between the two ends. The CDR3 runs to 15 residues. Germline lookup yields CDR1 LNHDA and CDR2 SQIVND (reference sequence). CDR3 region: CATATEHLSGNTIYF. CDR3 coding DNA: TGTGCCACCGCAACGGAGCATCTCTCTGGAAACACCATATATTTT. Supplemented by reference TRBV19 and TRBJ1-3, the full variable domain reads DGGITQSPKYLFRKEGQNVTLSCEQNLNHDAMYWYRQDPGQGLRLIYYSQIVNDFQKGDIAEGYSVSREKKESFPLTVTSAQKNPTAFYLCATATEHLSGNTIYFGEGSWLTVV.

In its sample, this clonotype was seen a few times. This chain links TRBV20-1 with TRBJ1-1, with D unresolved. CDR1 and CDR2 from the germline V gene are DFQATT and SNEGSKA (reference sequence). CDR3 length: 11 residues. Trimming cost V 1 base and J 7 bases, with 7 bases left between them. The CDR3 DNA is TGCAGTGCTAGAGTGGGCCGTGAAGCTTTCTTT. Translating gives CSARVGREAFF.

This clonotype was seen at least ten times. The chain uses TRBV29-1 and TRBJ2-5; TRBD2 matches at 7 bases. V dropped 4 bases and J dropped 5; count of bases not matched to a gene: 4. CDR3 length: 12 amino acids. Germline V lookup: CDR1 SQVTM, CDR2 ANQGSEA. CDR3 nucleotides: TGCAGCGTTGGACTAGCCTCGGAGACCCAGTACTTC. Amino acid sequence: CSVGLASETQYF.

This clonotype occurred a few times. The V call is TRBV5-1, the J call TRBJ2-3, with no clear D. Looked up from germline, CDR1 is SGHRS and CDR2 is YFSETQ. V lost 3 bases and J lost 2, with 10 bases in between. CDR3 length equals 14 residues. In DNA, the CDR3 is TGCGCCAGCAGCTCTTCCGGTACCACAGATACGCAGTATTTT. Protein: CASSSSGTTDTQYF.

This clonotype was detected only a few times. The chain combines TRBV20-1 with TRBJ2-3, with 12 bases aligning to TRBD2. V shed 5 bases, J shed 2 bases, and the junction held 17 bases outside the gene matches. The CDR3 runs 19 residues. Germline V gene sequence: CDR1 DFQATT, CDR2 SNEGSKA (reference sequence). This CDR3 is CSASSTSGGFKWYTDTQYF. DNA for the CDR3: TGCAGTGCTTCGTCAACTAGCGGGGGGTTCAAGTGGTACACAGATACGCAGTATTTT.

In this sample, this clonotype turned up many times. The chain links TRBV20-1 to TRBJ2-3; D call uncertain. CDR1 and CDR2 from the germline V gene are DFQATT and SNEGSKA (reference sequence). V lost 1 base and J 6 bases, leaving 5 bases between the germline ends. This CDR3 has 11 amino acids. The chain's CDR3 is CSARVGDTQYF. For the CDR3, the DNA is TGCAGTGCTAGAGTGGGTGATACGCAGTATTTT.

This clonotype was seen a few times. The chain has TRBV7-2 and TRBJ1-1, with D unresolved. CDR1 and CDR2 from the germline V gene are SGHTA and FQGNSA. The CDR3 covers 15 residues. The germline V and J ends were trimmed by 1 base and 3 bases, with 12 bases remaining between them. DNA of the CDR3: TGTGCCAGCAGCTTAGTATCGGGTAGGGACACTGAAGCTTTCTTT. This translates into CASSLVSGRDTEAFF.

In DNA form, the CDR3 reads TGTGCCAGCAGTGTCTGGCGCGGGGACAATGAGCAGTTCTTC. Protein sequence: CASSVWRGDNEQFF. This chain uses TRBV2 with TRBJ2-1; D possibly corresponds to TRBD2 (6 bases). V gave up 4 bases and J gave up 5 bases, with 12 bases separating them. Germline V lookup: CDR1 SNHLY, CDR2 FYNNEI. This CDR3 contains 14 residues.

The V gene is TRBV11-3, the J gene TRBJ1-6; D may be TRBD1 (5 bases). Germline values: CDR1 SGHNT, CDR2 YENEEA. The CDR3 totals 13 residues. The V end was cut by 5 bases, the J end by 8 bases, with 10 bases between. CDR3 protein: CASSRGGDSPLHF. In nucleotides, the CDR3 is TGTGCCAGCAGCCGTGGGGGAGATTCACCCCTCCACTTT.

This clonotype has at least ten counts. The J gene is TRBJ1-6, the V gene TRBV27, with D unresolved. The CDR3 is made up of 12 amino acids. Trimming shortened V by 6 bases and J by 8 bases, and 8 bases separated the two germline ends. Germline V gene data show CDR1 as MNHEY and CDR2 as SMNVEV (reference sequence). CDR3 region: CASSRGDSPLHF. Here the CDR3 DNA reads TGTGCCAGCAGCCGCGGTGATTCACCCCTCCACTTT.